One T cell receptor (beta chain) is described in this entry. Antigen specificity is unknown. This CDR3 is built from 14 residues. Germline CDR1 reads LNHDA; CDR2 reads SQIVND (reference sequence). After removal of 6 bases from V and 4 bases from J, the junction contained 5 bases not matched to a gene. The source of the sample is a study of CD8 T cells in ankylosing spondylitis. From the 5' RACE reads, TCRdb called clonotypes with MiXCR, one entry per CDR3 protein. The table records more than 150,000 distinct CDR3 sequences, 9.5% to 13% of them present only once. Study-wide results and caveats: In reactive arthritis synovial fluid and blood, some motif variants had been reported before. Clones that were linked to disease were CD8+ and were relatively rare in peripheral blood. Within ankylosing spondylitis blood, a TCR beta motif made up of several highly homologous variants appeared to be characteristic.

The receptor's source is a male donor with ankylosing spondylitis or in good health (not recorded which). The chain links TRBV19 to TRBJ1-5, with TRBD1 identical over 8 bases. The sample consisted of blood, either unsorted or a sorted T cell fraction (not recorded which). CDR3 coding DNA: TGTGCCAGTAGGTCGACAGGGGCGAATCAGCCCCAGCATTTT. Amino acids: CASRSTGANQPQHF. The full variable domain, rest sourced from reference TRBV19 and TRBJ1-5, is DGGITQSPKYLFRKEGQNVTLSCEQNLNHDAMYWYRQDPGQGLRLIYYSQIVNDFQKGDIAEGYSVSREKKESFPLTVTSAQKNPTAFYLCASRSTGANQPQHFGDGTRLSIL.